This T cell receptor beta chain was documented in a study of blood T cell repertoires in COVID-19. The wider study: Specimens from acute and convalescent COVID-19 originated in the United States, Italy and Spain.

Using immunoSEQ multiplex PCR, the repertoire was profiled, and TCRdb retains in-frame clones only, with some absent. The sample lists 250,000 or so clones, roughly 81% occurring once. Allocation to cohorts depended on clinical history reported by the participants. Before they entered the study, exposed participants had met a COVID-19 case within 2 weeks. J gave up 6 bases and V 2 bases, and 7 bases lay outside the gene matches. Germline CDR1 is SGHNT and CDR2 is YYREEE (reference sequence). The CDR3 is 15 amino acids. Input material: PBMCs or T cells enriched from blood (not recorded which). This chain links TRBV5-4 with TRBJ2-2; 7 nucleotides line up with TRBD2. The TCR comes from a woman in her forties or fifties who had been exposed to COVID-19. The CDR3 here is CASSLGLVGPGELFF. The CDR3 bases are TGTGCCAGCAGCTTAGGACTAGTAGGGCCCGGGGAGCTGTTTTTT. The full variable domain, in which reference TRBV5-4 and TRBJ2-2 provide the parts outside the CDR3, is ETGVTQSPTHLIKTRGQQVTLRCSSQSGHNTVSWYQQALGQGPQFIFQYYREEENGRGNFPPRFSGLQFPNYSSELNVNALELDDSALYLCASSLGLVGPGELFFGEGSRLTVL.